This TCR beta chain emerged from a study of identical twins. This CDR3 region has 13 residues. J lost 7 bases, V lost 3 bases, and 5 bases had no gene match. CDR1 and CDR2 from the germline V gene are SGDLS and YYNGEE. This clonotype was counted between two and nine times. In TCRdb, the 5' RACE reads were re-called with MiXCR into one record per CDR3 protein. The sample includes 600,000 to 700,000 distinct CDR3 sequences, 21% of them seen just once. This sample was also put to use in a study of T cells expressing NK-cell markers.

The TCR comes from a woman younger than 35 in good health. Sequencing was carried out using PBMCs. The chain links TRBV9 to TRBJ2-5, with TRBD2 matching 8 bases. The CDR3 sequence is CASSGGGLGTQYF. The CDR3 DNA follows: TGTGCCAGCAGCGGCGGGGGGCTAGGGACCCAGTACTTC. Full variable domain (rest looked up from reference TRBV9 and TRBJ2-5): DSGVTQTPKHLITATGQRVTLRCSPRSGDLSVYWYQQSLDQGLQFLIQYYNGEERAKGNILERFSAQQFPDLHSELNLSSLELGDSALYFCASSGGGLGTQYFGPGTRLLVL.